This paragraph covers one TCR beta chain sequence. Its antigen is undetermined. Six replicates per PBMC sample, mostly from roughly 450 ng of genomic DNA. Sequencing was performed with immunoSEQ multiplex PCR; in TCRdb, only in-frame clones are kept and a portion is missing. The sample includes tens of thousands of clones, around four fifths of them seen just once. This entry comes from a study of neoadjuvant anti-PD-1 for oral cavity cancer. This CDR3 is built from 11 residues. V was cut by 2 bases and J by 6 bases, with 3 bases left in between. Germline values: CDR1 MNHEY, CDR2 SVGAGI. Whole-study findings and limits: After neoadjuvant nivolumab, PBMC T cell clonality was significantly higher in non-responders than responders.

The input for sequencing was PBMCs, taken before nivolumab (anti-PD-1) treatment. This receptor was taken from a person between 40 and 85 years old with oral cavity squamous cell carcinoma. The chain uses TRBV6-5 and TRBJ2-3; D gene unclear. CDR3 residues: CASSYGDTQYF. CDR3 nucleotide sequence: TGTGCCAGCAGTTACGGGGATACGCAGTATTTT.